The 2 T cell receptor beta chains listed next were all sequenced from one sample in a study of T cells in Graves' hyperthyroidism and ophthalmopathy. Amplified TCR beta CDR3 regions came from RNA transcripts. Primed by the HTBI set, a first-round RT-PCR was run on the TCR CDR3. TCRdb fed the multiplex PCR reads into MiXCR, producing one record per CDR3 protein. The table lists a few hundred thousand distinct CDR3 sequences, approximately 16% of them singletons. Sequenced input: blood. These receptors were taken from a woman between 35 and 50 years old with Graves' ophthalmopathy.

In regard to this clonotype: A much larger clone is a single base away; this may be a read error. The chain is built from TRBV7-8 and TRBJ1-4; 10 nucleotides agree with TRBD1. J lost 8 bases, V lost 5 bases, and 5 bases had no gene match. CDR3 length: 14 residues. Looked up from germline, CDR1 is SGHVS and CDR2 is FQNEAQ. CDR3 nucleotides: TGTGCCAGCAGCGCGGGACAGGGGCAGGAAAAACTGTTTTTT. This gives the protein CASSAGQGQEKLFF.

This clonotype was detected ten times or more. J is TRBJ2-7 and V is TRBV27, with unresolved D. CDR3 length: 15 residues. CDR1 is MNHEY, CDR2 SMNVEV, per germline (reference sequence). V was trimmed by 5 bases and J by 0 bases, leaving 14 bases between them. As DNA, the CDR3 is TGTGCCAGCAGTCCGTCCGGTGGCAGCTCCTACGAGCAGTACTTC. Its translation is CASSPSGGSSYEQYF.